This T cell receptor (beta chain) is from a study of blood T cell repertoires in COVID-19 (TCRdb year 2020). Some background on the complete study: Collaborator samples came from the United States, Italy and Spain and covered acute and convalescent phases of COVID-19. Where available, HLA class I and class II types were obtained from metadata supplied by the sample provider rather than from assay-based typing. The repertoires were made available in a free public database intended to serve as a resource for research on the immune response to SARS-CoV-2. Samples were obtained from the ongoing ImmuneRACE study (first 160 participants) and from over a thousand subjects provided by 6 global collaborators. The prospective study material was composed of cDNA or gDNA derived from T cells, B-cell-depleted T cells, or PBMCs. Deeply sampled blood TCRbeta repertoires from subjects exposed to, actively infected with, or recovered from COVID-19 were included in the dataset. Nearly every sample came with metadata listing a de-identified subject ID, COVID-19 status, age in years and sex.

Each collaborating institution followed its own protocols to collect whole blood in K2EDTA tubes. For TCRbeta analysis, collaborators shipped samples in one of three forms: frozen whole blood, isolated PBMCs, or DNA extracted from either of those sample types. On this clone: The target of this receptor is not known. No per-base quality is available; no much larger clone lies one base away.

The cysteine opens and the phenylalanine closes a CDR3 of 15 amino acids. Only the CDR3 DNA is retained, 45 bases long and in frame from the first base. V drops 9 bases and J drops 0 bases, leaving 15 bases in between. CDR1 MGHDK and CDR2 SYGVNS are derived from the germline V gene. Broader findings and caveats from the paper: The quantity of clinical and demographic metadata differed by source and by participant and was supplied without curation.

The immunoSEQ Assay, a bias-controlled multiplex PCR, was used to amplify TCRbeta CDR3 regions from genomic DNA. Turning to the authors' computational methods: The number of nucleated cells in each sample was estimated from the amplification of reference gene primers within the assay. Sequence reads were collapsed and filtered to measure the absolute abundance of every unique TCRbeta CDR3 rearrangement. For each sample, productive Simpson clonality was calculated as the square root of Simpson's diversity index over productive rearrangements. TCRdb's version of the immuneACCESS table is confined to in-frame rearrangements and falls short of the full clone set. An unresolved V gene accounts for under half of the shortfall where checked; the remainder is of unknown origin. V, J and clone size are taken as reported in that table, and D and trimming were inferred from the DNA itself. A total of 60,000 to 80,000 clones appear in this sample, about 87% of them only once. Around 6% of the sample comes from the top ten.

The receptor comes from an older woman with acute or convalescent COVID-19. The sequence joins TRBV25-1 to TRBJ2-1; 6 matching bases give a weak D call of TRBD2. Source material: peripheral blood. The CDR3 loop reads CASGRGAGSYNEQFF. In nucleotides, the sequence is TGTGCCAGTGGCCGCGGGGCGGGCTCCTACAATGAGCAGTTCTTC.